This T cell receptor (beta chain) was profiled in a study of shared clonotypes between healthy human individuals. Whole-study findings and limits: An anticipated effect of sequencing depth on clonotype sharing among donors was recognized. It was the non-shared clonotypes that had lower generation probabilities than clonotypes shared by all four donors. The sharing of around 5% of naive CD4 clonotypes was seen across a few donors.

The data were produced by immunoSEQ multiplex PCR, yet TCRdb's version contains in-frame clones alone and is incomplete. Here the sample spans some 2,500,000 clones, 93% being singletons. To note about this clone: The antigen is not known.

The receptor comes from a man between 18 and 35 years old in good health. Some clones in this sample may be carry-over from other donors' samples. Sample: naive CD4+ T cells from PBMCs. Subset: CD45RA+ positively selected.

This CDR3 is CASSPGELRTEAFF. CDR3 nucleotides: TGTGCCAGCAGCCCAGGGGAGTTACGGACTGAAGCTTTCTTT. The V gene is TRBV7-9, the J gene TRBJ1-1; D is perhaps TRBD1 (6 bases). CDR3 length equals 14 residues. V lost 5 bases, J lost 5 bases, and 15 bases lay in between. Germline lookup yields CDR1 SEHNR and CDR2 FQNEAQ (reference sequence).